Below are 16 T cell receptor beta chains sequenced from a single sample in a study of CD8+CD57+ T cells in acquired aplastic anemia. By flow cytometry, patients selected for sequencing had shown an expansion of CD8+CD57+ cells. The template for TCR beta VDJ and CDR3 sequence profiling was genomic DNA. TCRdb redid the calling of the reads with MiXCR, one entry per CDR3 protein. The sample yields over 150,000 distinct CDR3 sequences, roughly 60% seen once. The sequenced sample consisted of sorted CD4+, CD8+, or CD8+CD57+ T cells (not recorded which) from PBMCs. These receptor sequences come from a human donor with aplastic anemia.

The chain employs TRBV20-1 and TRBJ2-2; 9 positions match TRBD2. The CDR3 totals 15 residues. Germline trimming cut 1 base from V and 1 base from J; bases unmatched to any gene: 1. CDR1 is DFQATT and CDR2 is SNEGSKA in the germline V gene (reference sequence). The CDR3 protein is CSARALAGNTGELFF. The CDR3 region has the DNA TGCAGTGCTAGAGCACTAGCGGGGAACACCGGGGAGCTGTTTTTT.

The genes are TRBV29-1 and TRBJ2-7, with D perhaps given as TRBD1 or TRBD2 (6 bases each). The CDR3 is made up of 16 amino acids. CDR1 and CDR2 from the germline V gene are SQVTM and ANQGSEA. V dropped 0 bases and J dropped 2 bases, with 17 bases sitting between them. The CDR3 DNA follows: TGCAGCGTTGAAGATCTCGGGGGCCGAACCACCTACGAGCAGTACTTC. Its translation is CSVEDLGGRTTYEQYF.

The chain is built from TRBV2 and TRBJ2-7; D is perhaps TRBD1 (6 bases). V was shortened by 6 bases and J by 7 bases, with 10 bases between the two germline ends. Germline-derived CDR1 and CDR2 are SNHLY and FYNNEI. CDR3 length: 11 amino acids. The CDR3 bases are TGTGCCAGCAGCTACAGGGAAGAGCAGTACTTC. Encoded protein: CASSYREEQYF.

This clonotype showed up just once. The V and J genes are TRBV29-1 and TRBJ1-1, with D uncertain. Germline assignment: CDR1 SQVTM and CDR2 ANQGSEA. The CDR3 contains 13 residues. Trimming removed 5 bases from V and 6 bases from J, with 16 bases in between. The CDR3 nucleotides read TGCAGCGTTCCCCACATTGGGATCTCTGAAGCTTTCTTT. As protein: CSVPHIGISEAFF.

As for this clonotype: The conserved final phenylalanine or tryptophan is absent from the CDR3, which likely points to a read error. Because the CDR3's place on the DNA is in doubt, the DNA is left out and the CDR3 is given as listed by TCRdb. The J gene is TRBJ2-1, the V gene TRBV7-3; the table assigns TRBD2, which was not confirmed against the DNA. Germline-derived CDR1 and CDR2 are SGHTA and FQGTGA. The CDR3 sequence runs 8 residues, both termini included. The CDR3 reads CASSSTSG.

This chain joins TRBV10-3 and TRBJ2-7; D may be TRBD2 (5 bases). Trimming stripped 0 bases from V and 2 bases from J, with 14 bases between. The CDR3 consists of 16 residues. Germline V gene sequence: CDR1 ENHRY, CDR2 SYGVKD. CDR3 coding DNA: TGTGCCATCAGTGAGTCACCCCTTGGGAGCGCCTACGAGCAGTACTTC. Translating it yields CAISESPLGSAYEQYF.

Note on this clonotype: A junction end diverges from the germline sequence, so it may reflect a read error. This rearrangement joins TRBV6-5 to TRBJ2-7; perhaps TRBD2 as D (6 bases). CDR3 size: 15 residues. Germline-derived CDR1 and CDR2 are MNHEY and SVGAGI. CDR3 sequence reads: CASSPLAKSSYEQCF. The CDR3 DNA reads TGTGCCAGCAGTCCTCTAGCGAAGAGCTCCTACGAGCAGTGCTTC.

The gene calls are TRBV12-3 or TRBV12-4 and TRBJ2-2; 11 positions agree with TRBD1. Trimming at V came to 7 bases and at J to 4 bases, leaving 8 bases not matched to a gene. The CDR3 is 16 amino acids. CDR3 bases: TGTGCCAGCACTTCTGGACAGGGGGCTCCCACCGGGGAGCTGTTTTTT. It codes for CASTSGQGAPTGELFF.

Only a few counts were recorded for this clonotype. V usage is TRBV25-1 and J usage is TRBJ1-6; 9 bases match TRBD1. Trimming removed 5 bases from V and 6 bases from J; junction bases left unmatched: 11. Germline-derived CDR1 and CDR2 are MGHDK and SYGVNS. The CDR3 sequence is 17 residues long. In DNA form, the CDR3 reads TGTGCCAGCAGTCCACCCTTTGGACAGGGGTCTAATTCACCCCTCCACTTT. This translates into CASSPPFGQGSNSPLHF.

This sequence joins TRBV20-1 and TRBJ2-7; the D gene is possibly TRBD2 (6 bases). Germline V gene lookup returns CDR1 DFQATT and CDR2 SNEGSKA (reference sequence). With 2 bases removed from V and 1 base from J, the gap between germline ends came to 15 bases. The CDR3 loop spans 15 amino acids. CDR3 loop: CSARSGSSASYEQYF. The CDR3 DNA reads TGCAGTGCTAGAAGTGGCTCTAGCGCATCCTACGAGCAGTACTTC.

This sequence joins TRBV20-1 and TRBJ1-5; D ambiguous. Trimming shortened V by 3 bases and J by 6 bases, and 12 bases separated the two germline ends. Germline loops: CDR1 DFQATT, CDR2 SNEGSKA (reference sequence). CDR3 length: 13 amino acids. The CDR3 here is CSASPHQSQPQHF. CDR3 nucleotides: TGCAGTGCTAGTCCCCACCAGAGTCAGCCCCAGCATTTT.

The CDR3 region is CSAFRTYNEQFF. The CDR3 nucleotides are TGCAGTGCCTTCCGCACTTATAATGAGCAGTTCTTC. The chain combines TRBV20-1 with TRBJ2-1; D is undetermined. Germline V lookup: CDR1 DFQATT, CDR2 SNEGSKA (reference sequence). V lost 6 bases and J lost 7, with 13 bases in between. The CDR3 is 12 residues long.

This clonotype was found once. This could be a read error, since a much larger clone is one nucleotide away. Without the conserved terminal phenylalanine or tryptophan, this CDR3 likely stems from a read error. This chain uses TRBV10-3 with TRBJ2-5; D remains ambiguous. CDR1 is ENHRY, CDR2 SYGVKD, per germline. The CDR3 has 14 residues. Trimming removed 10 bases at V and 7 bases at J, with 22 bases between. The CDR3 sequence is CASTPSPGRRTQYL. CDR3 DNA sequence: TGTGCCAGCACCCCTTCCCCGGGTAGACGGACCCAGTACCTC.

V usage is TRBV25-1 and J usage is TRBJ2-1; D ambiguous. CDR3 length: 14 amino acids. Trimming left V 4 bases short and J 2 bases short, with 9 bases between. CDR1 MGHDK and CDR2 SYGVNS come from the germline V gene. The DNA of the CDR3 is TGTGCCAGCAGTGGAACGATGACCTACAATGAGCAGTTCTTC. Translating gives CASSGTMTYNEQFF.

The chain employs TRBV20-1 and TRBJ1-2, with D tentatively TRBD1 (6 bases). CDR1 and CDR2 from the germline V gene are DFQATT and SNEGSKA (reference sequence). This CDR3 is 14 amino acids long. Trimming cost V 3 bases and J 1 base, with 12 bases left between them. The CDR3 sequence: CSASRLQGNYGYTF. The CDR3 DNA follows: TGCAGTGCTAGCCGGCTACAGGGTAACTATGGCTACACCTTC.

The rearrangement uses TRBV7-2 and TRBJ2-5, with 7 bases matching TRBD2. This CDR3 comprises 14 residues. CDR1 and CDR2 from the germline V gene are SGHTA and FQGNSA. The V and J ends lost 5 bases and 5 bases, in that order; junction bases with no gene match: 8. CDR3 protein: CASSLRGGAETQYF. The CDR3 nucleotides are TGTGCCAGCAGCCTCCGGGGAGGGGCGGAGACCCAGTACTTC.